Shown below are 21 T cell receptor beta chains from a single sample sequenced in a study of tumor-infiltrating lymphocytes in primary liver carcinoma. Out of unsorted whole blood came the blood RNA, and germline DNA was extracted as well. The researchers produced TCR beta cDNA from roughly 500 ng total RNA with a constant-region primer. Slightly modified ARM-PCR with three nested multiplex PCR rounds yielded TCR beta libraries. With TRBV1-TRBV30 forward primers and a C-beta reverse primer, the first two PCR rounds were run for roughly 10 cycles each. TCRdb re-derived calls from the multiplex PCR reads in MiXCR, one entry per CDR3 protein. The sample lists about 310,000 distinct CDR3 sequences, roughly 60% seen once, with about a sixth in the top ten. Specimen: peripheral blood. Source of these receptors: a woman in her 30s with primary liver carcinoma and hepatitis B virus infection.

About this clonotype itself: Just one base apart from a much larger clone, this may be a read error. V and J are TRBV6-5 and TRBJ2-1; TRBD2 might be the D (7 bases). The CDR3 is made up of 17 amino acids. Looked up from germline, CDR1 is MNHEY and CDR2 is SVGAGI. V lost 9 bases, J lost 0 bases, and 21 bases lay in between. In nucleotides, the CDR3 is TGTGCCAGAAGTACAGTAGGGGGAGGGAGCTCCTACAATGAGCAGTTCTTC. Translating it yields CARSTVGGGSSYNEQFF.

This clonotype showed up just once. Possible read error: a much larger clone is one base away. The chain links TRBV4-2 to TRBJ1-5; D might be TRBD1 (6 bases). V gave up 0 bases and J gave up 7 bases, with 13 bases separating them. The CDR3 has 15 residues. The germline gives CDR1 LGHNA, CDR2 YNFKEQ. The CDR3 DNA sequence: TGTGCCAGCAGCCAAGATATGGGGGCAGGCCAGCCCCAGCATTTT. This translates into CASSQDMGAGQPQHF.

In the case of this clonotype: Possible read error: a much larger clone is one base away. The chain is built from TRBV6-1 and TRBJ2-7; possibly TRBD1 or TRBD2 for D (5 bases each). The CDR3 is 14 residues long. Germline V gene sequence: CDR1 MNHNS, CDR2 SASEGT. V was pared by 8 bases and J by 6 bases, with 20 bases between. The CDR3 nucleotides are TGTGCCAGCGCCCAAGGGACCCGACATTGCGAGCAGTACTTC. Protein product: CASAQGTRHCEQYF.

About this clonotype: A much larger clone lies one base from this, so it may be a read error. The chain employs TRBV12-3 or TRBV12-4 and TRBJ2-7, with 8 positions matching TRBD2. The CDR3 loop spans 15 amino acids. DNA of the CDR3: TGTGCCACCAGTTTTAGGGTCGGGAGGGCCTACGAGCAGTACTTC. This encodes CATSFRVGRAYEQYF.

Points on this clonotype: Relative to the germline gene, one junction end is altered; a read error may explain this. This chain connects TRBV5-5 to TRBJ1-1; D ambiguous. The germline CDR1 and CDR2 sequences are SGHKS and YYEKEE (reference sequence). CDR3 length: 13 amino acids. CDR3 region: CASSWGMNSEAFF. CDR3 sequence (DNA): TGTGCCAGCAGCTGGGGAATGAACTCTGAAGCTTTCTTT.

The chain is built from TRBV6-2 or TRBV6-3 and TRBJ2-7; TRBD2 is a possible D gene (6 bases). The CDR3 runs to 14 residues. V was pared by 7 bases and J by 5 bases, with 18 bases between. CDR1 is MNHEY, CDR2 SVGEGT, per germline. The CDR3 protein is CASKGQAGRNEQYF. CDR3 sequence (DNA): TGTGCCAGCAAGGGTCAGGCGGGACGCAACGAGCAGTACTTC.

The V call is TRBV6-5, the J call TRBJ2-5; possible D gene TRBD1, 5 bases. The V end was cut by 5 bases, the J end by 3 bases, with 13 bases between. The CDR3 has 14 amino acids. Looked up from germline, CDR1 is MNHEY and CDR2 is SVGAGI. CDR3 loop: CASSHRTLKETQYF. CDR3 DNA: TGTGCCAGCAGTCACAGGACATTAAAAGAGACCCAGTACTTC.

Worth noting for this clonotype: Possible read error: a much larger clone is one base away. V is TRBV14 and J is TRBJ2-7, with D possibly being TRBD2 (5 bases). Per germline, CDR1 SGHDN and CDR2 FVKESK. The CDR3 loop spans 13 amino acids. DNA for the CDR3: TGTGCCAGCAGCCAAGTACTAGGGTACGGGCAGTACTTC. It yields the protein CASSQVLGYGQYF.

This clonotype showed up just once. At one boundary the junction diverges from the germline segment, which might be a read error. The V and J genes are TRBV11-2 and TRBJ2-2; D not certain. Germline V gives CDR1 SGHAT, CDR2 FQNNGV. The CDR3 runs to 16 residues. The CDR3 spells CASSRTPRLESEELFF. The DNA for the CDR3 is TGTGCCAGCAGCCGTACCCCACGGCTAGAGTCCGAGGAGCTGTTTTTC.

To note about this clonotype: The junction differs from germline at one of its ends, possibly a read error. The chain uses TRBV28 and TRBJ2-7; possibly TRBD1 or TRBD2 for D (7 bases each). CDR3 length: 15 amino acids. Germline V gives CDR1 MDHEN, CDR2 SYDVKM. DNA for the CDR3: TGTGCCAGCAATTTATCCCCAGGGGGGGAAAACGAGCAATACTTC. Residues: CASNLSPGGENEQYF.

Details on this clonotype: An end of the junction does not agree with germline; a read error may underlie this. The V call is TRBV5-6, the J call TRBJ1-2; D may be TRBD1 (5 bases). Germline CDR1 SGHDT, CDR2 YYEEEE. The CDR3 spans 14 residues. CDR3 sequence (DNA): TGTGCCAGCAGCGCGACCGCGTTCAGGGATAGCTACATCTTC. It encodes CASSATAFRDSYIF.

Comments on this clonotype: Germline is not matched at one junction end, which may reflect a read error. The chain links TRBV11-2 to TRBJ2-7; the D is unclear. From germline, CDR1 is SGHAT and CDR2 FQNNGV. The CDR3 contains 16 residues. The chain's CDR3 is CAGSAKVQSFSYEQYF. The CDR3 nucleotides are TGTGCCGGCAGCGCAAAGGTACAGAGCTTCTCCTACGAGCAGTACTTC. The full variable domain, its missing parts supplied by reference TRBV11-2 and TRBJ2-7, is EAGVAQSPRYKIIEKRQSVAFWCNPISGHATLYWYQQILGQGPKLLIQFQNNGVVDDSQLPKDRFSAERLKGVDSTLKIQPAKLEDSAVYLCAGSAKVQSFSYEQYFGPGTRLTVT.

This chain joins TRBV25-1 and TRBJ2-7, with D maybe TRBD2 (5 bases). Per germline, CDR1 MGHDK and CDR2 SYGVNS. This CDR3 region has 13 residues. The V end lost 4 bases, the J end lost 10 bases, and 17 bases lay between the germline ends. The chain's CDR3 is CASSVYVGSQQYF. The CDR3 bases are TGTGCCAGCAGTGTATATGTGGGGAGCCAACAGTACTTC.

On this clonotype itself: A single base separates this from a much larger clone, so it may be a read error. The V gene is TRBV6-5, the J gene TRBJ2-3; D is undetermined. The CDR3 has 13 residues. Germline-derived CDR1 and CDR2 are MNHEY and SVGAGI. CDR3 coding DNA: TGTACCAGCAGCCGCGGACCCGAGAGGACGCAGTATTTT. Translating it yields CTSSRGPERTQYF.

This clonotype was detected many times. The gene calls are TRBV4-3 and TRBJ2-7, with 13 bases that match TRBD2. CDR1 and CDR2 (germline): LGHNA, YSLEER. The ends lost 0 bases at V and 3 bases at J; junction bases unmatched: 2. The CDR3 contains 16 residues. The CDR3 sequence: CASSQDGTSGVYEQYF. DNA of the CDR3: TGCGCCAGCAGCCAAGACGGGACTAGCGGGGTCTACGAGCAGTACTTC.

Points on this clonotype: A read error is possible here, since a much larger clone lies one base away. This chain joins TRBV12-5 and TRBJ2-1; TRBD1 or TRBD2 may be the D gene (6 bases each). This CDR3 contains 12 residues. CDR1 LGHNT and CDR2 FRNRAP come from the germline V gene. V was pared by 8 bases and J by 6 bases, with 11 bases between. The CDR3 DNA follows: TGTGCTAGTAGGGGGGACTCCAATGAGCAGTTCTTC. Translated: CASRGDSNEQFF.

The chain couples TRBV6-1 to TRBJ2-3; the match to TRBD1 covers 8 bases. Germline values: CDR1 MNHNS, CDR2 SASEGT. This CDR3 is 16 amino acids long. Trimming took 10 bases from V and 0 from J; bases not matched to a gene: 12. The CDR3 region is CAIGRSGTGSTDTQYF. The CDR3 region has the DNA TGTGCCATCGGGAGATCCGGGACAGGAAGCACAGATACGCAGTATTTT.

As to this clonotype: The CDR3 carries no conserved terminal phenylalanine or tryptophan, so it likely arises from a read error. This rearrangement joins TRBV11-3 to TRBJ2-7; D ambiguous. This CDR3 comprises 13 residues. CDR1 and CDR2 (germline): SGHNT, YENEEA. The CDR3 loop is CASSLNNLYGQYS. CDR3 in DNA: TGTGCCAGCAGCTTAAACAACCTATACGGGCAGTACTCC.

CDR3 protein: CASSWSPGQGRDEQYF. As DNA, the CDR3 is TGCGCCAGCAGCTGGTCGCCGGGACAGGGACGTGACGAGCAGTACTTC. The chain links TRBV5-1 to TRBJ2-7, with 9 nucleotides matching TRBD1. The CDR3 is made up of 16 amino acids. In germline, CDR1 is SGHRS, CDR2 YFSETQ. After removal of 3 bases from V and 5 bases from J, the junction contained 12 bases not matched to a gene.

Here the CDR3 DNA reads TGTGCCAGCAGTTCCCTACGTCTCTTAGCGGGGAATACCTACGAGCAGTACTTC. Its protein is CASSSLRLLAGNTYEQYF. The chain uses TRBV28 and TRBJ2-7, with 8 bases aligning to TRBD2. The CDR3 spans 18 residues. CDR1 and CDR2 (germline): MDHEN, SYDVKM. V was pared by 4 bases and J by 2 bases, with 16 bases of the junction left unmatched.

Concerning this clonotype itself: Just one base apart from a much larger clone, this may be a read error. Given the absence of the conserved phenylalanine or tryptophan at the CDR3 end, a read error is likely. The chain uses TRBV12-3 or TRBV12-4 and TRBJ2-1; possible D gene TRBD2, 6 bases. This CDR3 region has 12 residues. Trimming stripped 8 bases from V and 6 bases from J, with 11 bases between. The CDR3 loop reads CASYMGGNEQFL. CDR3 coding DNA: TGTGCCAGCTATATGGGAGGCAATGAGCAGTTCCTC.